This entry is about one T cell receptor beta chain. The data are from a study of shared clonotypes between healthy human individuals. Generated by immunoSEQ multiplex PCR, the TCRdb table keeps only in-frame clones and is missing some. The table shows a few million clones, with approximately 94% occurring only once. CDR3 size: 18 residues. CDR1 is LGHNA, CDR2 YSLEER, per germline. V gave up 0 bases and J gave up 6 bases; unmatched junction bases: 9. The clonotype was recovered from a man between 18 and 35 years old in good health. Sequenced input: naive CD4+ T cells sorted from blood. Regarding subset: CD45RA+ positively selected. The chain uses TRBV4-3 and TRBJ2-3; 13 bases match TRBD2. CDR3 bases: TGCGCCAGCAGCCAAGATAGCACTAGCGGGAGGGGTGCGGATACGCAGTATTTT. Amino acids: CASSQDSTSGRGADTQYF.